This T cell receptor (beta chain) is drawn from a study of blood T cell repertoires in COVID-19. Methods used by the authors: Amplification from reference gene primers served as the basis for estimated nucleated cell counts. This table comes from immunoSEQ multiplex PCR, and its TCRdb copy is limited to in-frame clones, with some not included. V and J calls and clone size are given by that table; D and trimming were obtained from the DNA. The sample yields under 150,000 clones, about 70% seen once. The germline CDR1 and CDR2 sequences are SGDLS and YYNGEE. CDR3 size: 18 residues. Trimming cost V 0 bases and J 4 bases; bases outside gene matches: 11.

This TCR came from a man at least 80 years old with acute or convalescent COVID-19. The sample consisted of peripheral blood. The chain combines TRBV9 with TRBJ2-2; TRBD1 agrees at 8 bases. CDR3 in DNA: TGTGCCAGCAGCGTAGAGAGGGGATGGCAGGGGGCCACCGGGGAGCTGTTTTTT. This gives the protein CASSVERGWQGATGELFF.